The clone carrying this TCR beta chain was detected many times. The antigen is unknown. TCRdb reprocessed the RACE reads via MiXCR and lists one record per CDR3 protein. The repertoire holds around 330,000 distinct CDR3 sequences, with about 5% as singletons. These data are taken from a study of human T cells and chemical hapten exposure. The wider study: On roughly 2 cm by roughly 2 cm of upper inner arm skin, sensitization was performed with 2% DPC. Study conclusions and caveats: There were significantly more large CDR3 similarity clusters among expanded TCRs than among controls.

Time point described: pre-sensitization, week 0. As to treatment: therapeutic diphenylcyclopropenone sensitization with weekly scalp DPC. V lost 5 bases to trimming and J lost 2 bases; unmatched junction nucleotides: 5. The CDR3 totals 14 residues. CDR1 MNHEY and CDR2 SMNVEV come from the germline V gene (reference sequence). The TCR sequence derives from a woman between 18 and 29 years old with alopecia areata. Some clones in this sample may be carry-over from other donors' samples. The sample in question was whole blood, obtained in connection with sensitization to the hapten diphenylcyclopropenone (DPC). J is TRBJ1-1 and V is TRBV27, with 7 bases that match TRBD1. The CDR3 DNA reads TGTGCCAGCAGTGTACAGGGGTCCAACACTGAAGCTTTCTTT. Translating gives CASSVQGSNTEAFF.